The rows below give T cell receptor beta chains drawn from one sample of a study of Tregs in tolerant kidney transplant recipients. This table comes from immunoSEQ multiplex PCR, and its TCRdb copy is limited to in-frame clones, with some not included. The table has about 110,000 clones, roughly 89% seen once. This specimen consisted of CD4+ T cells from blood, obtained before the transplant. The receptors here all came from a human donor who received a combined kidney and bone marrow transplant. Both conserved end residues are part of each CDR3. Each record gives: J gene, clone size, V gene, CDR3 length, CDR3 protein. Clone sizes are given selectively: once, few, many, or a class where the clone is expanded.

J gene: TRBJ1-2
clone size: -
V gene: TRBV20-1
CDR3 length: 11
CDR3 protein: CSGTGDYGYTF

J gene: TRBJ2-1
clone size: -
V gene: TRBV19
CDR3 length: 16
CDR3 protein: CASKVSRDRQYNEQFF

J gene: TRBJ2-7
clone size: -
V gene: TRBV10-3
CDR3 length: 14
CDR3 protein: CAIRKLARSYEQYF

J gene: TRBJ1-3
clone size: -
V gene: TRBV29-1
CDR3 length: 14
CDR3 protein: CSVGGGAPGNTIYF

J gene: TRBJ2-4
clone size: few
V gene: TRBV5-6
CDR3 length: 16
CDR3 protein: CASSLGGTAAKNIQYF

J gene: TRBJ1-3
clone size: -
V gene: TRBV10-2
CDR3 length: 15
CDR3 protein: CASRTGGGSGNTIYF

J gene: TRBJ2-1
clone size: -
V gene: TRBV6-6
CDR3 length: 15
CDR3 protein: CASSYGGGNDNEQFF

J gene: TRBJ1-1
clone size: -
V gene: TRBV11-2
CDR3 length: 15
CDR3 protein: CASSLGPGGRTEAFF

J gene: TRBJ2-3
clone size: -
V gene: TRBV5-1
CDR3 length: 15
CDR3 protein: CASSSARGSTDTQYF

J gene: TRBJ2-5
clone size: -
V gene: TRBV5-1
CDR3 length: 15
CDR3 protein: CASSLAAGAGETQYF

J gene: TRBJ1-4
clone size: -
V gene: TRBV28
CDR3 length: 15
CDR3 protein: CASSNPGGGNEKLFF

J gene: TRBJ2-1
clone size: -
V gene: TRBV10-3
CDR3 length: 13
CDR3 protein: CASGFGQADEQFF

J gene: TRBJ2-2
clone size: -
V gene: TRBV21-1
CDR3 length: 21
CDR3 protein: CASSKESLRLAGRSIPGELFF

J gene: TRBJ2-4
clone size: -
V gene: TRBV27
CDR3 length: 14
CDR3 protein: CASSSGQGADIQYF

J gene: TRBJ1-1
clone size: -
V gene: TRBV29-1
CDR3 length: 13
CDR3 protein: CSAERGAGTEAFF

J gene: TRBJ1-5
clone size: -
V gene: TRBV5-1
CDR3 length: 14
CDR3 protein: CASSSGTGNQPQHF

J gene: TRBJ2-6
clone size: -
V gene: TRBV5-1
CDR3 length: 14
CDR3 protein: CARKGHSGANVLTF

J gene: TRBJ2-5
clone size: -
V gene: TRBV2
CDR3 length: 14
CDR3 protein: CASSSTEGEETQYF

J gene: TRBJ2-1
clone size: -
V gene: TRBV5-6
CDR3 length: 14
CDR3 protein: CASSLARGRDEQFF

J gene: TRBJ1-1
clone size: -
V gene: TRBV28
CDR3 length: 14
CDR3 protein: CASSLTDRLLTAFF

J gene: TRBJ2-5
clone size: few
V gene: TRBV2
CDR3 length: 13
CDR3 protein: CASNGHGQETQYF

J gene: TRBJ2-3
clone size: -
V gene: TRBV5-1
CDR3 length: 13
CDR3 protein: CASSPGGADTQYF

J gene: TRBJ2-3
clone size: once
V gene: TRBV4-1
CDR3 length: 15
CDR3 protein: CASSHRTGFADTQYF

J gene: TRBJ2-7
clone size: -
V gene: TRBV5-1
CDR3 length: 14
CDR3 protein: CASSLYRGDREQYF

J gene: TRBJ1-4
clone size: -
V gene: TRBV9
CDR3 length: 16
CDR3 protein: CASSPTPGTASEKLFF

J gene: TRBJ2-3
clone size: -
V gene: TRBV9
CDR3 length: 13
CDR3 protein: CASSFRDRDTQYF

J gene: TRBJ2-7
clone size: -
V gene: TRBV9
CDR3 length: 16
CDR3 protein: CASSPARGTGSYEQYF

J gene: TRBJ1-5
clone size: -
V gene: TRBV2
CDR3 length: 13
CDR3 protein: CASNREGNQPQHF

J gene: TRBJ1-2
clone size: -
V gene: TRBV27
CDR3 length: 16
CDR3 protein: CASSLSIAGLFYGYTF

J gene: TRBJ1-4
clone size: -
V gene: TRBV5-1
CDR3 length: 14
CDR3 protein: CASSLDNGAQELFF

J gene: TRBJ2-7
clone size: -
V gene: TRBV19
CDR3 length: 13
CDR3 protein: CASSSQGSDEQYF

J gene: TRBJ1-2
clone size: -
V gene: TRBV5-1
CDR3 length: 16
CDR3 protein: CASSDARQGTAYGYTF

J gene: TRBJ2-5
clone size: -
V gene: TRBV18
CDR3 length: 16
CDR3 protein: CASSPEGQGVQETQYF

J gene: TRBJ2-3
clone size: -
V gene: TRBV5-1
CDR3 length: 18
CDR3 protein: CASSYGLAGSSSTDTQYF

J gene: TRBJ1-2
clone size: -
V gene: TRBV19
CDR3 length: 13
CDR3 protein: CASSVTGGSGYTF

J gene: TRBJ2-7
clone size: -
V gene: TRBV11-2
CDR3 length: 14
CDR3 protein: CASRLLAGLNEQYF

J gene: TRBJ2-7
clone size: -
V gene: TRBV4-2
CDR3 length: 15
CDR3 protein: CASSQGRTSSPEQYF

J gene: TRBJ1-1
clone size: -
V gene: TRBV6-1
CDR3 length: 14
CDR3 protein: CASSEGIQGTEAFF

J gene: TRBJ2-3
clone size: -
V gene: TRBV10-1
CDR3 length: 13
CDR3 protein: CASSESLTDTQYF

J gene: TRBJ1-2
clone size: many
V gene: TRBV6-1
CDR3 length: 15
CDR3 protein: CASSQETGGLYGYTF

J gene: TRBJ2-3
clone size: once
V gene: TRBV2
CDR3 length: 14
CDR3 protein: CASSVAGGTDTQYF

J gene: TRBJ1-2
clone size: once
V gene: TRBV11-2
CDR3 length: 15
CDR3 protein: CASSLTGTELYGYTF

J gene: TRBJ2-1
clone size: -
V gene: TRBV6-1
CDR3 length: 15
CDR3 protein: CASSEGGSLYNEQFF

J gene: TRBJ2-5
clone size: many
V gene: TRBV19
CDR3 length: 16
CDR3 protein: CASSMSGQGAHETQYF

J gene: TRBJ1-2
clone size: -
V gene: TRBV30
CDR3 length: 13
CDR3 protein: CAWRDRGGRGYTF

J gene: TRBJ2-5
clone size: -
V gene: TRBV9
CDR3 length: 13
CDR3 protein: CASSVGSKETQYF

J gene: TRBJ2-7
clone size: -
V gene: TRBV27
CDR3 length: 15
CDR3 protein: CASSPPTSGGYEQYF

J gene: TRBJ1-4
clone size: -
V gene: TRBV5-1
CDR3 length: 13
CDR3 protein: CASSSGANEKLFF

J gene: TRBJ1-3
clone size: -
V gene: TRBV18
CDR3 length: 16
CDR3 protein: CASSPRGETSGNTIYF

J gene: TRBJ2-3
clone size: -
V gene: TRBV5-1
CDR3 length: 16
CDR3 protein: CASSPRAGGPADTQYF

J gene: TRBJ1-1
clone size: -
V gene: TRBV4-1
CDR3 length: 13
CDR3 protein: CASSQSTRGEAFF

J gene: TRBJ1-1
clone size: once
V gene: TRBV5-1
CDR3 length: 15
CDR3 protein: CASSPGQGMNTEAFF

J gene: TRBJ2-1
clone size: -
V gene: TRBV25-1
CDR3 length: 16
CDR3 protein: CASSGPRLAGANEQFF

J gene: TRBJ2-3
clone size: -
V gene: TRBV11-2
CDR3 length: 16
CDR3 protein: CASSYLAGSVTDTQYF

J gene: TRBJ2-7
clone size: few
V gene: TRBV11-2
CDR3 length: 13
CDR3 protein: CASSPGQVYEQYF